Only a few counts were recorded for the clone carrying this T cell receptor beta chain. These data originate in a study of patients and donors after allogeneic stem cell transplantation. This CDR3 region has 12 residues. Trimming pared 4 bases from V and 6 bases from J, leaving 12 bases between. Looked up from germline, CDR1 is SQVTM and CDR2 is ANQGSEA. TCRdb re-derived calls from the RT-PCR reads in MiXCR, one entry per CDR3 protein. This repertoire shows about 89,000 distinct CDR3 sequences, roughly 43% found once; its top ten account for 60% to 75%. Sequencing input: blood, either unsorted or a sorted T cell fraction (not recorded which). The chain combines TRBV29-1 with TRBJ1-2; D is unclear. The sequence came from a human donor who was either an allogeneic HSCT recipient or a stem cell or donor lymphocyte infusion donor (not recorded which). It is not recorded whose cells these are; they may come from a transplant donor. The CDR3 DNA follows: TGCAGCGTTGGTGATAGGAAGGATGGCTACACCTTC. Translating it yields CSVGDRKDGYTF.